The 32 T cell receptor beta chains presented below share a single source sample, sequenced in a study of T cell repertoires in cytomegalovirus infection. MiXCR, run by TCRdb on the reads, gives a single entry per CDR3 protein. The profile shows roughly 500,000 distinct CDR3 sequences, around 10% of them singletons. The sample consisted of PBMCs. The receptor source for this set is a human donor in good health (CMV status not recorded). Some clones in this sample may be carry-over from other donors' samples.

This clonotype was seen only a few times. The gene calls are TRBV28 and TRBJ2-4; D possibly uses TRBD1 or TRBD2 (5 bases each). The CDR3 consists of 16 residues. Between the trimmed V and J ends, which lost 4 bases and 5 bases, there was a span of 18 bases. The germline gives CDR1 MDHEN, CDR2 SYDVKM. CDR3 in DNA: TGTGCCAGCAGTTCCGGGGCGGGTGGGGTGGAAAACATTCAGTACTTC. Translating gives CASSSGAGGVENIQYF.

The sample holds many counts of this clonotype. V usage is TRBV12-5 and J usage is TRBJ2-1; the match to TRBD2 covers 11 bases. The CDR3 has 17 amino acids. Per the germline V gene, CDR1 is LGHNT and CDR2 is FRNRAP. Trimming at V came to 1 base and at J to 7 bases, leaving 9 bases not matched to a gene. The CDR3 spells CASGLDYSGRGGNEQFF. CDR3 coding DNA: TGTGCTAGTGGTTTGGACTATAGCGGGAGGGGTGGGAATGAGCAGTTCTTC.

This clonotype has more than one count but fewer than ten. The chain combines TRBV7-9 with TRBJ2-7, with a possible D match to TRBD1 (5 bases). Deletions cut 8 bases from V and 6 bases from J, with 14 bases between. This CDR3 comprises 12 residues. From germline, CDR1 is SEHNR and CDR2 FQNEAQ (reference sequence). The CDR3 DNA reads TGTGCCAGCCAGGGCCCCGATCCCGAGCAGTACTTC. Translated: CASQGPDPEQYF.

This clonotype has at least ten counts. This chain joins TRBV15 and TRBJ1-2; 8 nucleotides align to TRBD1. The CDR3 spans 13 residues. Per the germline V gene, CDR1 is LNHNV and CDR2 is YYDKDF (reference sequence). V dropped 5 bases and J dropped 2; count of bases not matched to a gene: 1. CDR3 sequence (DNA): TGTGCCACCAGCGGACAGGGAAACTATGGCTACACCTTC. Its translation is CATSGQGNYGYTF.

This clonotype was counted at least ten times. The V call is TRBV12-5, the J call TRBJ1-1, with 10 bases aligning to TRBD1. This CDR3 comprises 14 residues. V trimming: 6 bases; J trimming: 4 bases; junction bases outside the gene matches: 5. Germline CDR1 reads LGHNT; CDR2 reads FRNRAP. The CDR3 nucleotides read TGTGCTAGTGGCACCCGGACAGGGGGCACTGAAGCTTTCTTT. Translating it yields CASGTRTGGTEAFF.

This clonotype occurred many times. The chain joins TRBV11-2 to TRBJ1-2; perhaps TRBD1 as D (6 bases). The CDR3 totals 15 residues. Trimming removed 1 base from V and 8 bases from J, with 17 bases in between. Germline lookup yields CDR1 SGHAT and CDR2 FQNNGV. For the CDR3, the DNA is TGTGCCAGCAGCTTAGTGTTTTGGGGGGCGCGGGGCTACACCTTC. Amino acids: CASSLVFWGARGYTF.

The genes are TRBV12-3 or TRBV12-4 and TRBJ2-5, with TRBD2 matching over 10 bases. This CDR3 is built from 15 residues. The ends lost 6 bases at V and 7 bases at J; junction bases unmatched: 11. The CDR3 spells CASSPPGTSVGTQYF. The CDR3 region has the DNA TGTGCCAGCAGCCCACCCGGGACTAGCGTTGGGACCCAGTACTTC.

V is TRBV20-1 and J is TRBJ1-3; 7 nucleotides match TRBD1. CDR3 size: 14 residues. Germline V CDR1 and CDR2: DFQATT, SNEGSKA (reference sequence). After removal of 5 bases from V and 4 bases from J, the junction contained 8 bases not matched to a gene. In DNA form, the CDR3 reads TGCAGTGCTTCTCGGGACAGCCTCGGAAACACCATATATTTT. The encoded protein is CSASRDSLGNTIYF.

In this sample, this clonotype turned up many times. V usage is TRBV4-1 and J usage is TRBJ2-1, with D perhaps matching TRBD1 or TRBD2 (5 bases each). Between the trimmed V and J ends, which lost 2 bases and 3 bases, there was a span of 8 bases. There are 14 residues in the CDR3. CDR1 and CDR2 from the germline V gene are MGHRA and YSYEKL. The CDR3 DNA follows: TGCGCCAGCAGCCAATTGGGGGTCTACAATGAGCAGTTCTTC. This sequence encodes CASSQLGVYNEQFF.

This clonotype was detected ten times or more. The chain is built from TRBV9 and TRBJ1-2, with D perhaps matching TRBD1 (6 bases). The CDR3 is made up of 13 amino acids. With 0 bases removed from V and 5 bases from J, the gap between germline ends came to 8 bases. The germline V gene encodes CDR1 SGDLS and CDR2 YYNGEE. This chain's CDR3 is CASSVAQGYGYTF. The CDR3 bases are TGTGCCAGCAGCGTAGCGCAGGGGTATGGCTACACCTTC.

This clonotype showed up many times. Written as DNA, the CDR3 is TGTGCCACCAGCAGAGGGGGACAGGGAGAGACCCAGTACTTC. Translated, it gives CATSRGGQGETQYF. The chain combines TRBV15 with TRBJ2-5; 9 bases fit TRBD1. V trimming: 1 base; J trimming: 4 bases; junction bases outside the gene matches: 1. The CDR3 totals 14 residues. CDR1 LNHNV and CDR2 YYDKDF come from the germline V gene (reference sequence).

This clonotype turned up a few times. The V and J genes are TRBV7-9 and TRBJ2-1; no reliable D call. V was trimmed by 8 bases and J by 7 bases, leaving 15 bases between them. The CDR3 sequence is 13 residues long. Germline V gene data show CDR1 as SEHNR and CDR2 as FQNEAQ (reference sequence). The CDR3 region has the DNA TGTGCCAGCCGAGATGGCCCGAATAATGAGCAGTTCTTC. Protein product: CASRDGPNNEQFF.

This clonotype was counted many times. The chain has TRBV28 and TRBJ2-7; D unclear. Germline values: CDR1 MDHEN, CDR2 SYDVKM. This CDR3 is built from 11 residues. Trimming cost V 3 bases and J 11 bases, with 11 bases left between them. CDR3 coding DNA: TGTGCCAGCAGTTTGGGTGGGGTCGAGTACTTC. It yields the protein CASSLGGVEYF.

The chain uses TRBV5-4 and TRBJ2-1; 13 positions agree with TRBD2. CDR1 is SGHNT and CDR2 is YYREEE in the germline V gene (reference sequence). This CDR3 comprises 14 residues. V lost 2 bases to trimming and J lost 8 bases; unmatched junction nucleotides: 1. DNA for the CDR3: TGTGCCAGCAGCTTCACTAGCGGGAGGGATGAGCAGTTCTTC. It is translated as CASSFTSGRDEQFF. The entire variable domain, with the rest obtained from reference TRBV5-4 and TRBJ2-1, is as follows: ETGVTQSPTHLIKTRGQQVTLRCSSQSGHNTVSWYQQALGQGPQFIFQYYREEENGRGNFPPRFSGLQFPNYSSELNVNALELDDSALYLCASSFTSGRDEQFFGPGTRLTVL.

This clonotype was seen repeatedly, ten times or more. The chain links TRBV4-1 to TRBJ2-3; 12 bases fit TRBD2. Germline values: CDR1 MGHRA, CDR2 YSYEKL. The trim removed 0 bases at V and 2 bases at J, leaving 3 bases unmatched. CDR3 size: 17 residues. The CDR3 bases are TGCGCCAGCAGCCAAGAAGGACTAGCGGGGTCCACAGATACGCAGTATTTT. This translates into CASSQEGLAGSTDTQYF.

The chain is built from TRBV10-3 and TRBJ2-1; maybe TRBD2 (5 bases). This CDR3 comprises 13 residues. With 8 bases removed from V and 7 bases from J, the gap between germline ends came to 15 bases. The germline V gene encodes CDR1 ENHRY and CDR2 SYGVKD. CDR3 sequence reads: CAIGKAGGNEQFF. CDR3 DNA: TGTGCCATCGGCAAGGCGGGCGGGAATGAGCAGTTCTTC.

The chain links TRBV29-1 to TRBJ2-7; 7 nucleotides line up with TRBD1. The germline V gene has CDR1 SQVTM and CDR2 ANQGSEA. Trimming removed 7 bases from V and 6 bases from J; junction bases left unmatched: 15. The CDR3 has 14 amino acids. The CDR3 loop is CSAREWTGPGEQYF. CDR3 bases: TGCAGCGCTAGAGAGTGGACAGGTCCCGGCGAGCAGTACTTC.

This clonotype showed up many times. This chain uses TRBV28 with TRBJ2-1; TRBD1 might be the D (6 bases). Trimming took 2 bases from V and 0 from J, leaving 8 bases between them. This CDR3 has 15 residues. Germline V gene data show CDR1 as MDHEN and CDR2 as SYDVKM. The CDR3 sequence: CASSLQGPSYNEQFF. The CDR3 DNA follows: TGTGCCAGCAGTTTACAGGGGCCCTCCTACAATGAGCAGTTCTTC.

This clonotype was observed many times. The rearrangement uses TRBV5-1 and TRBJ1-5, with D possibly matching TRBD1 (6 bases). Trimming took off 0 bases at V and 0 bases at J, with 7 bases between the two ends. This CDR3 has 15 amino acids. Germline lookup yields CDR1 SGHRS and CDR2 YFSETQ. Here the CDR3 DNA reads TGCGCCAGCAGCTTGGCAGGGGATAGCAATCAGCCCCAGCATTTT. Protein sequence: CASSLAGDSNQPQHF.

This clonotype has at least ten counts. The V and J genes are TRBV20-1 and TRBJ2-1, with TRBD2 matching 9 bases. Looked up from germline, CDR1 is DFQATT and CDR2 is SNEGSKA (reference sequence). The CDR3 totals 15 residues. After removal of 5 bases from V and 2 bases from J, the junction contained 7 bases not matched to a gene. The CDR3 DNA is TGCAGTGCTGCGGGGGGCGGGAGGGCCTACAATGAGCAGTTCTTC. Translated, it gives CSAAGGGRAYNEQFF.

In the case of this clonotype: With a much larger clone just one base away, this may be a read error. The chain joins TRBV5-8 to TRBJ1-5; tentative D call: TRBD1 (6 bases). The CDR3 loop spans 15 amino acids. The V gene's germline CDR1 is SGHTS and CDR2 YDEGEE. The germline V and J ends were trimmed by 4 bases and 0 bases, with 11 bases remaining between them. CDR3 amino acids: CASSTWTVSNQPQHF. CDR3 nucleotides: TGTGCCAGCAGCACCTGGACAGTTAGCAATCAGCCCCAGCATTTT.

This clonotype was counted ten times or more. This chain links TRBV7-8 with TRBJ2-7, with 8 bases fitting TRBD1. V dropped 5 bases and J dropped 4; count of bases not matched to a gene: 10. Germline V CDR1 and CDR2: SGHVS, FQNEAQ. The CDR3 is made up of 15 amino acids. CDR3 loop: CASSRQSGQGYEQYF. Here the CDR3 DNA reads TGTGCCAGCAGCCGCCAATCAGGACAGGGTTACGAGCAGTACTTC.

At least ten counts were recorded for this clonotype. V is TRBV28 and J is TRBJ1-4; 12 bases fit TRBD1. Germline V CDR1 and CDR2: MDHEN, SYDVKM. The CDR3 is 16 amino acids. The V segment lost 6 bases and the J segment 8 bases; nucleotides outside the gene matches: 10. Here the CDR3 DNA reads TGTGCCAGCAGCCGGGACAGGGGGCGCGATAGGGAAAAACTGTTTTTT. Its protein is CASSRDRGRDREKLFF.

The sample holds many counts of this clonotype. This chain links TRBV5-4 with TRBJ2-7, with TRBD2 matching over 8 bases. The V segment lost 4 bases and the J segment 12 bases; nucleotides outside the gene matches: 9. The CDR3 has 12 amino acids. Germline-derived CDR1 and CDR2 are SGHNT and YYREEE (reference sequence). This chain's CDR3 is CASSPTGGRRYF. The CDR3 bases are TGTGCCAGCAGCCCTACTGGCGGGAGGCGGTACTTC.

The sample holds many counts of this clonotype. The chain couples TRBV11-2 to TRBJ2-7; D may correspond to TRBD1 or TRBD2 (5 bases each). Germline CDR1 is SGHAT and CDR2 is FQNNGV. CDR3 length equals 15 residues. Trimming pared 3 bases from V and 0 bases from J, leaving 12 bases between. Here the CDR3 reads CASSFWDRISYEQYF. As DNA, the CDR3 is TGTGCCAGCAGCTTTTGGGACCGCATCTCCTACGAGCAGTACTTC.

This clonotype was detected only a few times. This chain uses TRBV14 with TRBJ2-2; no reliable D call. Germline V CDR1 and CDR2: SGHDN, FVKESK. The CDR3 length is 13 residues. The V end was cut by 0 bases, the J end by 8 bases, with 7 bases between. The CDR3 here is CASSQDPLGELFF. The CDR3 DNA sequence: TGTGCCAGCAGCCAAGATCCCTTGGGGGAGCTGTTTTTT.

This chain joins TRBV6-1 and TRBJ2-4; 11 nucleotides match TRBD2. Germline CDR1 MNHNS, CDR2 SASEGT. Trimming took 2 bases from V and 6 from J; bases not matched to a gene: 3. This CDR3 contains 15 residues. CDR3 sequence reads: CASSEFGTSGNIQYF. In DNA, the CDR3 is TGTGCCAGCAGTGAATTCGGGACTAGCGGAAACATTCAGTACTTC.

This clonotype was seen ten or more times. This chain connects TRBV4-1 to TRBJ2-3, with D possibly called TRBD1 or TRBD2 (5 bases each). This CDR3 comprises 17 residues. From germline, CDR1 is MGHRA and CDR2 YSYEKL. V lost 3 bases and J 3 bases, leaving 19 bases between the germline ends. This CDR3 reads CASSHLFILEGTDTQYF. The CDR3 coding sequence is TGCGCCAGCAGCCACCTGTTCATCCTTGAGGGGACAGATACGCAGTATTTT.

The V call is TRBV18, the J call TRBJ2-1; D gene uncertain. Germline V CDR1 and CDR2: KGHSH, LQKENI. The length of the CDR3 is 14 residues. V lost 0 bases to trimming and J lost 6 bases, with 9 bases between them. As DNA, the CDR3 is TGTGCCAGCTCACCACCGGATACAACCAATGAGCAGTTCTTC. Translation: CASSPPDTTNEQFF. Filled out from reference TRBV18 and TRBJ2-1, the complete variable domain reads NAGVMQNPRHLVRRRGQEARLRCSPMKGHSHVYWYRQLPEEGLKFMVYLQKENIIDESGMPKERFSAEFPKEGPSILRIQQVVRGDSAAYFCASSPPDTTNEQFFGPGTRLTVL.

Ten or more counts support this clonotype. This chain connects TRBV10-3 to TRBJ2-2, with D possibly being TRBD2 (7 bases). The CDR3 loop spans 17 amino acids. Germline CDR1 ENHRY, CDR2 SYGVKD. V gave up 5 bases and J gave up 6 bases, with 22 bases separating them. The CDR3 loop is CAISSPRGGGSAGELFF. CDR3 bases: TGTGCCATCAGTTCCCCGAGGGGGGGTGGAAGCGCCGGGGAGCTGTTTTTT.

This clonotype was picked up many times. CDR3 protein: CASSLANRGNYEQYF. CDR3 bases: TGTGCCAGCAGCTTGGCCAACAGGGGAAACTACGAGCAGTACTTC. J is TRBJ2-7 and V is TRBV7-2, with 7 bases identical to TRBD1. With V trimmed by 3 bases and J by 3 bases, 8 bases remained unmatched. Germline CDR1 is SGHTA and CDR2 is FQGNSA. There are 15 residues in the CDR3.

The rearrangement links TRBV20-1 to TRBJ2-2; perhaps TRBD1 as D (6 bases). The germline V gene encodes CDR1 DFQATT and CDR2 SNEGSKA (reference sequence). The CDR3 length is 14 residues. Trimming left V 5 bases short and J 0 bases short, with 10 bases between. CDR3 in DNA: TGCAGTGCTTCGGACAGATCGAACACCGGGGAGCTGTTTTTT. This translates into CSASDRSNTGELFF.